The source of this T cell receptor beta chain is a study of vaccination and CD4 T cells after COVID-19. Looking at the study overall: Post-COVID draws followed diagnosis by a median around 92 days (range 35 to 161).

An Oncomine TCR Beta short-read assay was used to sequence the DNA from cultured CD4+ T cells. Via MiXCR, TCRdb re-called the PCR reads, giving one row per CDR3 protein. This sample has roughly 8,000 distinct CDR3 sequences, with about 47% found just once. As regards this clonotype: Its target is not known.

The J segment lost 3 bases and the V segment lost 8 bases, leaving 7 bases of the junction unmatched. This CDR3 is built from 14 residues. Germline CDR1 reads MNHEY; CDR2 reads SVGEGT. The treatment: approximately nine-day PBMC culture with coronavirus spike peptide pools or control peptides (ViraFEST assay). Cells were cultured for about nine days, and then CD4+ T cells were isolated by negative selection. Sequenced input: CD4+ T cells from blood, cultured in vitro. The chain couples TRBV6-2 or TRBV6-3 to TRBJ2-3; TRBD2 matches 8 bases. This sequence originates from a human donor who had recovered from COVID-19. CDR3 in DNA: TGTGCCAGCGTACGGGCGGGGGGAACAGATACGCAGTATTTT. Translating gives CASVRAGGTDTQYF.